This is a list of T cell receptor beta chains from one sample in a study of PD-1 blockade in classical Hodgkin lymphoma. Clones were read by immunoSEQ multiplex PCR, and TCRdb kept only the in-frame ones, dropping some. The table includes around 50,000 clones, more than 75% detected once. The sequenced material came from peripheral blood mononuclear cells (PBMCs). These receptors were obtained from a human donor with classical Hodgkin lymphoma. Both conserved end residues are trimmed from each CDR3.

TRBV7-2,TRBJ2-2,ASSSRRGGELF
TRBV7-8,TRBJ2-1,ASSLGDLSHQEQF
TRBV5-4,TRBJ1-1,ASSLMGYTNTEAF
TRBV7-6,TRBJ2-2,ASSPRETGELF
TRBV7-9,TRBJ2-1,ASSLAQNRGEQF
TRBV9,TRBJ2-3,ASSVSTDTQY
TRBV6-1,TRBJ2-1,ASSEGPSSYNEQF
TRBV11-2,TRBJ2-7,ASSPGQGYEQY
TRBV6-5,TRBJ2-1,ASSYSHGGGYNEQF
TRBV29-1,TRBJ2-5,SVALLGGETQY
TRBV6-1,TRBJ1-2,ASMVGGQGVGYT
TRBV6-1,TRBJ1-1,ASGGQGMTEAF
TRBV7-9,TRBJ1-2,ASSASSTGGNYGYT
TRBV7-9,TRBJ2-7,ASSLEGQGVSEQY
TRBV5-1,TRBJ2-4,ASSPGIGEGANKNIQY
TRBV4-1,TRBJ2-5,ASSPDLGRPETQY
TRBV5-6,TRBJ2-5,ASRLRGLQETQY
TRBV19,TRBJ1-1,ASSMGQLNTEAF
TRBV18,TRBJ1-1,ASSPMYLNTEAF
TRBV30,TRBJ1-2,AWRAGGDYGYT
TRBV7-2,TRBJ2-5,ASSSPGLGVQETQY
TRBV29-1,TRBJ2-1,SVEDIGSEGGIRNNEQF
TRBV6-4,TRBJ2-1,ASSDRDKSYNEQF
TRBV5-1,TRBJ2-1,ASSLTAGRSEQF
TRBV28,TRBJ2-1,ASSSPLAGGGSYNEQF
TRBV28,TRBJ2-5,ASSWGEGETQY
TRBV7-9,TRBJ2-2,ASNRNTGELF
TRBV5-1,TRBJ1-1,ASADSLNTEAF
TRBV9,TRBJ2-3,ASSVTSGYTDTQY
TRBV7-3,TRBJ2-5,ASSPLPSGSETQY
TRBV6-5,TRBJ1-4,ASTQRRGKNKLF
TRBV29-1,TRBJ2-3,SADGTREAGDTQY
TRBV28,TRBJ2-6,ASSGTHLGANVLT
TRBV7-8,TRBJ2-2,ASSPLGTGSTGELF
TRBV7-9,TRBJ2-7,ASSPQGLSYEQY
TRBV6-1,TRBJ2-1,ASRGQDLNEQF
TRBV9,TRBJ1-4,ASSAGGTNEKLF
TRBV6-5,TRBJ2-2,ASSRDTNTGELF
TRBV5-1,TRBJ2-2,ASHFSGSLGAVGGGELF
TRBV2,TRBJ2-4,ASSVGPRFGNIQY
TRBV7-2,TRBJ2-1,ASSLGRVSEQF
TRBV27,TRBJ2-7,ASSLGPGRAYEQY
TRBV11-3,TRBJ2-1,ASSSTVGEQF
TRBV28,TRBJ2-6,ASTVRGLRAGANVLT
TRBV11-1,TRBJ2-2,ASSLEVFTGELF
TRBV6-5,TRBJ1-1,ATGQVNTEAF
TRBV9,TRBJ2-1,ASSPLGSSYNEQF
TRBV2,TRBJ1-5,ASSSGSQPQH
TRBV7-9,TRBJ2-7,ASSAAGVTYEQY
TRBV4-1,TRBJ2-7,ASSQTEVGQGGQY
TRBV5-4,TRBJ2-3,ASSQTDTQY
TRBV2,TRBJ1-3,ASSQDRTDTIY
TRBV6-1,TRBJ2-7,ASSSSGRAYEQY
TRBV28,TRBJ2-1,ASSPGGNEQF